Listed below are T cell receptor beta chains from one sample, sequenced in a study of long-term antiretroviral therapy in people with HIV. Only in-frame clones appear in the TCRdb table, and some are missing; sequencing was by immunoSEQ multiplex PCR. The sample includes tens of thousands of clones, roughly 86% seen only once; the top ten take approximately 5.4%. The specimen was unsorted PBMCs, collected 0.1 years before starting antiretroviral therapy. The origin of the receptors is a woman between 50 and 59 years old with HIV. The CDR3 runs from the conserved cysteine through the conserved F or W. A D gene is named only where the DNA matches it firmly. Size tells how often a clone was seen (once, few, many) or the class of an expanded clone, and some rows leave it out.

TRBJ2-1	-	-	TRBV5-1	CASSLAGGNEQFF	TGCGCCAGCAGCTTGGCTGGGGGGAATGAGCAGTTCTTC
TRBJ1-1	TRBD1	-	TRBV19	CASSSGQITEAFF	TGTGCCAGTAGTTCGGGACAGATCACTGAAGCTTTCTTT
TRBJ2-1	-	-	TRBV5-1	CASSLGLLTESSYNEQFF	TGCGCCAGCAGCTTGGGGCTGTTGACAGAAAGCTCCTACAATGAGCAGTTCTTC
TRBJ1-2	-	few	TRBV6-1	CASSERGLRGMYGYTF	TGTGCCAGCAGTGAAAGGGGCCTCCGGGGGATGTATGGCTACACCTTC
TRBJ1-2	TRBD1	-	TRBV19	CASMDRRNYGYTF	TGTGCCAGTATGGACAGGAGAAACTATGGCTACACCTTC
TRBJ2-2	-	-	TRBV7-2	CASSLREPGELFF	TGTGCCAGCAGCTTACGGGAACCCGGGGAGCTGTTTTTT
TRBJ2-3	TRBD2	-	TRBV18	CASSLGPSGTTDTQYF	TGTGCCAGCTCCCTCGGACCTAGCGGAACCACAGATACGCAGTATTTT
TRBJ1-1	TRBD1	-	TRBV6-5	CASNRGGAVSTEAFF	TGTGCCAGCAATAGAGGGGGCGCGGTAAGCACTGAAGCTTTCTTT
TRBJ1-2	-	-	TRBV5-1	CASSTEGIANYGYTF	TGCGCCAGCAGCACCGAGGGTATAGCTAACTATGGCTACACCTTC
TRBJ1-5	-	-	TRBV6-1	CASSPVGGNQPQHF	TGTGCCAGCAGTCCCGTTGGGGGTAATCAGCCCCAGCATTTT
TRBJ1-2	TRBD1	-	TRBV6-5	CASRSGTGRGYTF	TGTGCCAGCAGATCCGGGACAGGCCGTGGCTACACCTTC
TRBJ1-1	-	-	TRBV9	CASSVVSDNTEAFF	TGTGCCAGCAGCGTAGTGTCAGATAACACTGAAGCTTTCTTT
TRBJ2-5	-	-	TRBV5-1	CASSPQGYQETQYF	TGCGCCAGCAGCCCTCAGGGGTACCAAGAGACCCAGTACTTC
TRBJ1-2	-	-	TRBV5-1	CASSLGQSYGYTF	TGCGCCAGCAGCTTGGGGCAGAGCTATGGCTACACCTTC
TRBJ2-7	TRBD2	-	TRBV5-1	CASSGTSGGFYEQYF	TGCGCCAGCAGCGGTACTAGCGGGGGCTTCTACGAGCAGTACTTC
TRBJ1-5	TRBD1	few	TRBV27	CASSWTGGQPQHF	TGTGCCAGCAGTTGGACAGGAGGCCAGCCCCAGCATTTT
TRBJ2-5	-	-	TRBV7-3	CASSFNRAETQYF	TGTGCCAGCAGCTTCAACAGGGCGGAGACCCAGTACTTC
TRBJ2-1	-	-	TRBV2	CASKYSDNEQFF	TGTGCCAGCAAGTACTCCGACAATGAGCAGTTCTTC
TRBJ1-4	-	-	TRBV6-6	CASSYGANEKLFF	TGTGCCAGCAGTTACGGCGCTAATGAAAAACTGTTTTTT
TRBJ2-7	TRBD1	-	TRBV6-1	CASKSGTGRNHEQYF	TGTGCCAGCAAGTCCGGGACAGGGAGGAACCACGAGCAGTACTTC
TRBJ1-2	TRBD1	-	TRBV4-1	CASSQEGQGDYGYTF	TGCGCCAGCAGCCAAGAGGGACAGGGGGACTATGGCTACACCTTC
TRBJ1-2	TRBD1	once	TRBV30	CAWSVGAGGGYTF	TGTGCCTGGAGTGTAGGGGCAGGGGGTGGCTACACCTTC
TRBJ2-5	-	few	TRBV23-1	CASSQSAGYGETQYF	TGCGCCAGCAGTCAATCGGCAGGGTATGGAGAGACCCAGTACTTC
TRBJ1-5	-	few	TRBV4-2	CASSQVDSYNQPQHF	TGTGCCAGCAGCCAAGTAGACAGCTACAATCAGCCCCAGCATTTT
TRBJ1-1	TRBD1	-	TRBV6-6	CASGAGGGSNTEAFF	TGTGCCAGCGGAGCAGGGGGCGGGTCGAACACTGAAGCTTTCTTT
TRBJ1-6	-	-	TRBV19	CASSIPKGNSPLHF	TGTGCCAGTAGTATCCCCAAGGGGAATTCACCCCTCCACTTT
TRBJ2-5	-	-	TRBV5-1	CASSPRQLETQYF	TGCGCCAGCAGCCCCAGGCAGTTGGAGACCCAGTACTTC
TRBJ2-3	-	-	TRBV29-1	CSVDPRGDTQYF	TGCAGCGTTGATCCGCGGGGAGATACGCAGTATTTT
TRBJ1-2	-	-	TRBV7-6	CASSLRPGSYGYTF	TGTGCCAGCAGCTTACGACCCGGTTCCTATGGCTACACCTTC
TRBJ1-2	TRBD1	-	TRBV11-2	CASSPRTGRGYGYTF	TGTGCCAGCAGCCCCCGGACAGGGCGGGGCTATGGCTACACCTTC
TRBJ2-7	TRBD1	-	TRBV29-1	CSVGDLGTGWGEQYF	TGCAGCGTCGGGGATTTGGGGACAGGGTGGGGCGAGCAGTACTTC
TRBJ2-7	TRBD2	-	TRBV7-2	CASSRLAGVDYEQYF	TGTGCCAGCAGCCGACTAGCGGGGGTCGACTACGAGCAGTACTTC
TRBJ1-2	-	-	TRBV30	CAWSVRRGRGYGYTF	TGTGCCTGGAGTGTACGTCGAGGGCGAGGCTATGGCTACACCTTC
TRBJ1-5	-	-	TRBV2	CASSEGPQPQHF	TGTGCCAGCAGTGAAGGGCCTCAGCCCCAGCATTTT
TRBJ2-5	-	-	TRBV7-8	CASSRGAWETQYF	TGTGCCAGCAGCAGGGGAGCGTGGGAGACCCAGTACTTC
TRBJ2-2	-	-	TRBV18	CASSPGGMNTGELFF	TGTGCCAGCTCACCGGGCGGAATGAACACCGGGGAGCTGTTTTTT
TRBJ1-2	-	few	TRBV19	CASSIRANHGYTF	TGTGCCAGTAGTATTCGGGCAAACCATGGCTACACCTTC
TRBJ1-1	TRBD1	-	TRBV10-3	CAISEITGVEAFF	TGTGCCATCAGTGAAATCACAGGGGTTGAAGCTTTCTTT
TRBJ2-1	TRBD2	-	TRBV2	CASTPSSGGGHEQFF	TGTGCCAGCACCCCGAGTAGCGGGGGGGGGCATGAGCAGTTCTTC
TRBJ1-2	-	-	TRBV7-8	CASSRMQGDYGYTF	TGTGCCAGCAGTCGGATGCAAGGGGATTATGGCTACACCTTC
TRBJ2-1	TRBD2	-	TRBV5-8	CASSDAVGGNEQFF	TGTGCCAGCAGCGACGCAGTGGGGGGGAATGAGCAGTTCTTC
TRBJ2-5	-	-	TRBV5-1	CASSLGVREEETQYF	TGCGCCAGCAGCTTGGGAGTCAGGGAGGAAGAGACCCAGTACTTC
TRBJ1-2	TRBD1	once	TRBV7-2	CASSSPSHERDRRYGYTF	TGTGCCAGCAGCTCCCCCTCCCATGAGAGGGACAGGAGGTATGGCTACACCTTC
TRBJ2-7	-	-	TRBV2	CASRAGVYEQYF	TGTGCCAGCAGGGCAGGCGTTTACGAGCAGTACTTC
TRBJ1-2	-	-	TRBV4-2	CASSQDFERDGYTF	TGTGCCAGCAGCCAAGACTTTGAAAGGGATGGCTACACCTTC